One and the same sample provided the 20 T cell receptor beta chains below, sequenced in a study of beta chain features in type 1 diabetes. TCRB transcripts that were expressed got sequenced, as all of the isolated RNA had been reverse transcribed. Using immunoSEQ multiplex PCR, the repertoire was profiled, and TCRdb retains in-frame clones only, with some absent. The table lists a few hundred thousand clones, about 30% of them singletons. Input material: naive CD4+ T cells from blood. These TCRs come from a man aged 18 to 30 in good health.

The chain combines TRBV18 with TRBJ2-7; D is possibly TRBD1 (5 bases). Trimming took off 3 bases at V and 2 bases at J, with 11 bases between the two ends. Germline CDR1 is KGHSH and CDR2 is LQKENI. The CDR3 contains 14 residues. In nucleotides, the CDR3 is TGTGCCAGCTCACCCTCGTCAGGGACCTACGAGCAGTACTTC. It encodes CASSPSSGTYEQYF.

The rearrangement joins TRBV4-1 to TRBJ2-3, with 13 bases matching TRBD2. The CDR3 loop spans 19 amino acids. Per the germline V gene, CDR1 is MGHRA and CDR2 is YSYEKL. After removal of 0 bases from V and 3 bases from J, the junction contained 9 bases not matched to a gene. The CDR3 here is CASSQEGRTSGSMTDTQYF. Written as DNA, the CDR3 is TGCGCCAGCAGCCAAGAGGGGAGGACTAGCGGGAGTATGACAGATACGCAGTATTTT.

This chain links TRBV13 with TRBJ1-1; D is possibly TRBD1 (5 bases). Germline V gene data show CDR1 as PRHDT and CDR2 as FYEKMQ (reference sequence). This CDR3 comprises 14 residues. V was clipped by 5 bases and J by 5 bases, with 15 bases between them. The CDR3 is CASSILRGRTEAFF. CDR3 nucleotides: TGTGCCAGCAGCATATTGCGGGGGAGGACTGAAGCTTTCTTT. The full variable domain, its missing parts supplied by reference TRBV13 and TRBJ1-1, is AAGVIQSPRHLIKEKRETATLKCYPIPRHDTVYWYQQGPGQDPQFLISFYEKMQSDKGSIPDRFSAQQFSDYHSELNMSSLELGDSALYFCASSILRGRTEAFFGQGTRLTVV.

This clone showed up just a few times. CDR3 coding DNA: TGTGCCATCAACCCGGGACAGGGTTACGAGCAGTACTTC. This translates into CAINPGQGYEQYF. This chain joins TRBV10-3 and TRBJ2-7; TRBD1 matches 9 bases. The germline V gene has CDR1 ENHRY and CDR2 SYGVKD. CDR3 length equals 13 residues. V lost 7 bases and J lost 4; bases outside the gene matches: 5.

The rearrangement uses TRBV18 and TRBJ2-7; perhaps TRBD1 as D (5 bases). Trimming took off 4 bases at V and 1 base at J, with 11 bases between the two ends. This CDR3 contains 14 residues. Germline V gene data show CDR1 as KGHSH and CDR2 as LQKENI. The CDR3 region is CASSLPAGSYEQYF. CDR3 in DNA: TGTGCCAGCTCACTCCCCGCAGGGTCCTACGAGCAGTACTTC.

CDR3 sequence: CASRGQGFSGELFF. The CDR3 nucleotides are TGTGCCAGCAGGGGACAGGGTTTTTCCGGGGAGCTGTTTTTT. The chain carries TRBV25-1 and TRBJ2-2, with 9 positions matching TRBD1. This CDR3 has 14 amino acids. The V segment lost 6 bases and the J segment 6 bases; nucleotides outside the gene matches: 5. Germline V CDR1 and CDR2: MGHDK, SYGVNS.

This clone turned up a few times. This sequence joins TRBV4-2 and TRBJ1-1, with 8 bases that match TRBD1. This CDR3 is built from 15 residues. The trim removed 2 bases at V and 4 bases at J, leaving 6 bases unmatched. CDR1 and CDR2 (germline): LGHNA, YNFKEQ. The CDR3 DNA reads TGTGCCAGCAGCCAACCCGGACAGGGCTCCACTGAAGCTTTCTTT. It codes for CASSQPGQGSTEAFF.

The chain carries TRBV30 and TRBJ2-2; D uncertain. Trimming took 1 base from V and 2 from J, leaving 5 bases between them. Germline V gives CDR1 GTSNPN, CDR2 SVGIG (reference sequence). The CDR3 contains 13 residues. The CDR3 spells CAWSDPNTGELFF. The CDR3 DNA sequence: TGTGCCTGGAGTGATCCAAACACCGGGGAGCTGTTTTTT.

The chain combines TRBV2 with TRBJ2-5; 7 bases agree with TRBD2. The germline gives CDR1 SNHLY, CDR2 FYNNEI. V shed 7 bases, J shed 8 bases, and the junction held 7 bases outside the gene matches. CDR3 length: 12 amino acids. CDR3 loop: CASTPGLTTQYF. CDR3 coding DNA: TGTGCCAGCACCCCGGGACTAACAACCCAGTACTTC.

The V call is TRBV7-2, the J call TRBJ2-1; TRBD1 or TRBD2 may be the D gene (5 bases each). From germline, CDR1 is SGHTA and CDR2 FQGNSA. Trimming cost V 5 bases and J 3 bases, with 14 bases left between them. The length of the CDR3 is 15 residues. The CDR3 DNA is TGTGCCAGCAGCCGCCGGGACGCGGTCTACAATGAGCAGTTCTTC. This encodes CASSRRDAVYNEQFF.

The sample holds a few counts of this clone. The same CDR3 can be traced to other DNA sequences in this sample. The chain couples TRBV29-1 to TRBJ1-2; the D gene is possibly TRBD1 (6 bases). Germline lookup yields CDR1 SQVTM and CDR2 ANQGSEA. Trimming removed 2 bases at V and 4 bases at J, with 8 bases between. The CDR3 runs 12 residues. CDR3 region: CSVETGTYGYTF. The CDR3 DNA is TGCAGCGTTGAAACAGGGACCTATGGCTACACCTTC.

This clone has only a few counts. The chain couples TRBV7-9 to TRBJ2-1; 9 bases fit TRBD2. The CDR3 runs to 16 residues. J lost 4 bases, V lost 2 bases, and 6 bases had no gene match. Germline loops: CDR1 SEHNR, CDR2 FQNEAQ (reference sequence). Here the CDR3 reads CASSLSVTSGYNEQFF. DNA for the CDR3: TGTGCCAGCAGCTTATCCGTGACTAGCGGTTACAATGAGCAGTTCTTC.

The rearrangement joins TRBV13 to TRBJ2-3; 7 bases line up with TRBD2. V was pared by 5 bases and J by 3 bases, with 11 bases of the junction left unmatched. Germline V gene lookup returns CDR1 PRHDT and CDR2 FYEKMQ (reference sequence). This CDR3 spans 16 amino acids. CDR3 sequence: CASSHLGEGGTDTQYF. The CDR3 nucleotides are TGTGCCAGCAGCCACTTGGGGGAGGGCGGGACAGATACGCAGTATTTT.

This clone was counted a few times. CDR3 DNA: TGTGCCAGCAGCGAGCGGGACTTTCCGAGCTCCTACAATGAGCAGTTCTTC. Protein product: CASSERDFPSSYNEQFF. The chain is built from TRBV7-2 and TRBJ2-1; 7 nucleotides align to TRBD2. Losses at the gene ends were 5 bases for V and 0 bases for J; bases not matched to a gene: 10. Germline CDR1 is SGHTA and CDR2 is FQGNSA. The CDR3 extends over 17 amino acids.

The V gene is TRBV30, the J gene TRBJ1-4; D is ambiguous. Between the trimmed V and J ends, which lost 5 bases and 10 bases, there was a span of 11 bases. Germline CDR1 GTSNPN, CDR2 SVGIG (reference sequence). The CDR3 covers 11 residues. The CDR3 reads CAWSAGGKLFF. CDR3 coding DNA: TGTGCCTGGTCGGCGGGTGGAAAACTGTTTTTT.

At least ten counts were recorded for this clone. The J gene is TRBJ2-7, the V gene TRBV7-8; D assignment may be TRBD1 or TRBD2 (5 bases each). This CDR3 comprises 14 residues. Germline V lookup: CDR1 SGHVS, CDR2 FQNEAQ. V lost 2 bases and J 4 bases, leaving 12 bases between the germline ends. CDR3 nucleotide sequence: TGTGCCAGCAGCTTAAGGGACGCAGGATACGAGCAGTACTTC. Residues: CASSLRDAGYEQYF.

The genes are TRBV7-3 and TRBJ2-1, with TRBD1 identical over 9 bases. V was clipped by 5 bases and J by 6 bases; unmatched bases: 14. There are 17 residues in the CDR3. The germline gives CDR1 SGHTA, CDR2 FQGTGA. CDR3 DNA sequence: TGTGCCAGCAGCCCCTTCCCCCCGGGACAGGGAGTCAATGAGCAGTTCTTC. Protein sequence: CASSPFPPGQGVNEQFF.

The chain joins TRBV30 to TRBJ1-1; D gene ambiguous. The CDR3 has 14 amino acids. Germline CDR1 and CDR2: GTSNPN and SVGIG (reference sequence). The germline V and J ends were trimmed by 0 bases and 3 bases, with 11 bases remaining between them. Written as DNA, the CDR3 is TGTGCCTGGAGTGTACGGAGAATACACACTGAAGCTTTCTTT. Amino acids: CAWSVRRIHTEAFF. The full variable domain, its missing parts supplied by reference TRBV30 and TRBJ1-1, is SQTIHQWPATLVQPVGSPLSLECTVEGTSNPNLYWYRQAAGRGLQLLFYSVGIGQISSEVPQNLSASRPQDRQFILSSKKLLLSDSGFYLCAWSVRRIHTEAFFGQGTRLTVV.

V usage is TRBV28 and J usage is TRBJ2-5; D remains ambiguous. The germline V gene encodes CDR1 MDHEN and CDR2 SYDVKM. The CDR3 length is 13 residues. With 5 bases removed from V and 8 bases from J, the gap between germline ends came to 15 bases. CDR3 protein: CASSETALGTQYF. The CDR3 DNA reads TGTGCCAGCAGTGAGACGGCTCTAGGAACCCAGTACTTC.

The chain has TRBV30 and TRBJ1-1; tentatively, D is TRBD1 (5 bases). With 2 bases removed from V and 5 bases from J, the gap between germline ends came to 15 bases. Germline-derived CDR1 and CDR2 are GTSNPN and SVGIG (reference sequence). The CDR3 covers 14 residues. The CDR3 loop is CAWSNEVEGTEAFF. The CDR3 DNA sequence: TGTGCCTGGAGTAACGAGGTCGAGGGGACTGAAGCTTTCTTT.